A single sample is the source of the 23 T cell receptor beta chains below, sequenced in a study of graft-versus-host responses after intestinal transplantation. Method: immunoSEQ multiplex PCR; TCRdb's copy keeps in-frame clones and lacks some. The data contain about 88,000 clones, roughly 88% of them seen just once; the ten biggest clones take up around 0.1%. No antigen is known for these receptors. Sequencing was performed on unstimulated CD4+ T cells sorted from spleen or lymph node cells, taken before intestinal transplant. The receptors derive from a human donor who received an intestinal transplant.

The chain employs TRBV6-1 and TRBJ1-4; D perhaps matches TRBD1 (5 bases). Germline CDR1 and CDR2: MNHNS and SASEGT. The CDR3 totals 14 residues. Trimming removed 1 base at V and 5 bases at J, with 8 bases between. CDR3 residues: CASSEGGSNEKLFF. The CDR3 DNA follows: TGTGCCAGCAGTGAAGGGGGCTCCAATGAAAAACTGTTTTTT.

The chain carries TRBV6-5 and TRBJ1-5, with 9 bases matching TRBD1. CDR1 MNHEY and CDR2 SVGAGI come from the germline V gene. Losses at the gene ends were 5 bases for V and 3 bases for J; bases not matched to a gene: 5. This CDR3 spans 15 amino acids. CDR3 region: CASSRGTGLNQPQHF. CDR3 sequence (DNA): TGTGCCAGCAGTCGAGGGACAGGGCTCAATCAGCCCCAGCATTTT.

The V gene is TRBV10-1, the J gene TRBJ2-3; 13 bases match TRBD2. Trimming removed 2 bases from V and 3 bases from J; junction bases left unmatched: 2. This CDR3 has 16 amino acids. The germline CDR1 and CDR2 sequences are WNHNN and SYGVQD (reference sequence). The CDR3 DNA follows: TGCGCCAGCAGTGAGGGGACTAGCGGGGCGACAGATACGCAGTATTTT. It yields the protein CASSEGTSGATDTQYF.

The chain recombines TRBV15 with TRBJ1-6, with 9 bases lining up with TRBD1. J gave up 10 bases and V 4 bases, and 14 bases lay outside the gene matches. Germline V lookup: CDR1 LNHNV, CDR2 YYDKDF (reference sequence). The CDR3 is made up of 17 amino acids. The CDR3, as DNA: TGTGCCACCAGCACGTCGAGAGGGACAGGGAGTAACTCACCCCTCCACTTT. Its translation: CATSTSRGTGSNSPLHF.

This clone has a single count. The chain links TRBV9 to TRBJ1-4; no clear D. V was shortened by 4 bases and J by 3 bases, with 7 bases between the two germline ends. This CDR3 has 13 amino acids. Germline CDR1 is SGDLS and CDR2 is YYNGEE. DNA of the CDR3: TGTGCCAGCAGCCCCCCGTCTAATGAAAAACTGTTTTTT. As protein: CASSPPSNEKLFF. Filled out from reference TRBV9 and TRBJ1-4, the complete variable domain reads DSGVTQTPKHLITATGQRVTLRCSPRSGDLSVYWYQQSLDQGLQFLIQYYNGEERAKGNILERFSAQQFPDLHSELNLSSLELGDSALYFCASSPPSNEKLFFGSGTQLSVL.

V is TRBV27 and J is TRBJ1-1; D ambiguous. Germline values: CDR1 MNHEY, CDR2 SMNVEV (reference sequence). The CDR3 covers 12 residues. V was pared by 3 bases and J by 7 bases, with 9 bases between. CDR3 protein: CASSFPGSEAFF. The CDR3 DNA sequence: TGTGCCAGCAGTTTCCCGGGGAGTGAAGCTTTCTTT.

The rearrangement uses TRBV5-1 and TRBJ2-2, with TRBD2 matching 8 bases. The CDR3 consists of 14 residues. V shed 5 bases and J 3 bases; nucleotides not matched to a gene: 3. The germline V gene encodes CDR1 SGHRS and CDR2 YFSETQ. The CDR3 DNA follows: TGCGCCAGCAGGCGGGGGGACGACACCGGGGAGCTGTTTTTT. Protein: CASRRGDDTGELFF.

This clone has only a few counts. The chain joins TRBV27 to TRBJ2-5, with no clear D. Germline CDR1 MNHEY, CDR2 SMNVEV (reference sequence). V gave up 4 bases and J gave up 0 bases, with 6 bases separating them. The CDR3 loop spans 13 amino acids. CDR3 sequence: CASSSPYQETQYF. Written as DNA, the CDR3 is TGTGCCAGCAGTTCCCCGTACCAAGAGACCCAGTACTTC.

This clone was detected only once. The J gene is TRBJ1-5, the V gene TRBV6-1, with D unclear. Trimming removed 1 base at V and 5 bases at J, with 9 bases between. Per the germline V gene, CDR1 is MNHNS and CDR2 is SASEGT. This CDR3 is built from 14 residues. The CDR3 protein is CASSEGGGYQPQHF. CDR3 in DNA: TGTGCCAGCAGTGAAGGAGGAGGGTATCAGCCCCAGCATTTT.

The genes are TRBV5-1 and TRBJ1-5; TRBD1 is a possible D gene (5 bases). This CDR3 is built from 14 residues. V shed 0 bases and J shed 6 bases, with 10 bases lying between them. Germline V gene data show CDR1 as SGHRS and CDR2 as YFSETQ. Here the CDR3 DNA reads TGCGCCAGCAGCTTGGAGGGGTTGGGTCAGCCCCAGCATTTT. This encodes CASSLEGLGQPQHF. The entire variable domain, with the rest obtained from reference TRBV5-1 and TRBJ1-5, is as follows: KAGVTQTPRYLIKTRGQQVTLSCSPISGHRSVSWYQQTPGQGLQFLFEYFSETQRNKGNFPGRFSGRQFSNSRSEMNVSTLELGDSALYLCASSLEGLGQPQHFGDGTRLSIL.

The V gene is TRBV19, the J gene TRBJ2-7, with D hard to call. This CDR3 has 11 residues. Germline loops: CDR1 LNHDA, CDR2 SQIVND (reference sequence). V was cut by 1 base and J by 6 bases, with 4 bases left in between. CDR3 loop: CASSIGGEQYF. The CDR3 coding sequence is TGTGCCAGTAGTATAGGCGGCGAGCAGTACTTC.

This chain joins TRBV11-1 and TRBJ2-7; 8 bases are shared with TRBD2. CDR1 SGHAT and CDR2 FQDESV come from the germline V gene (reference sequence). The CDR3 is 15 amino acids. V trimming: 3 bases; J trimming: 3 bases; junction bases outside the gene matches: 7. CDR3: CASSLSGGRFYEQYF. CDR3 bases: TGTGCCAGCAGCTTGTCGGGGGGGCGCTTCTACGAGCAGTACTTC.

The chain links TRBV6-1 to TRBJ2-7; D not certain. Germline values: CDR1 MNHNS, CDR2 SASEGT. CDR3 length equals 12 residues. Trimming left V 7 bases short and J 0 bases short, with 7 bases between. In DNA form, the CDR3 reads TGTGCCAGCAAGTACGGCTCCTACGAGCAGTACTTC. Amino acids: CASKYGSYEQYF.

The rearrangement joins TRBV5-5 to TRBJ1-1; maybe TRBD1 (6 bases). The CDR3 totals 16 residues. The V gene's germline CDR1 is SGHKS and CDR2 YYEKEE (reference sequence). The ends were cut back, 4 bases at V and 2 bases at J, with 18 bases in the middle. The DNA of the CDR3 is TGTGCCAGCAGCCGAAGGGGGTTGGGGGAAAACACTGAAGCTTTCTTT. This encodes CASSRRGLGENTEAFF.

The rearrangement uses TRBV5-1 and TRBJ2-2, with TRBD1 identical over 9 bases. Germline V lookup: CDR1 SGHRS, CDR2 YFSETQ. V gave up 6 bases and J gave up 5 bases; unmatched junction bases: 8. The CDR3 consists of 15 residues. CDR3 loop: CASKLGDRVTGELFF. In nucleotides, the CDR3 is TGCGCCAGCAAACTAGGGGACAGGGTGACCGGGGAGCTGTTTTTT.

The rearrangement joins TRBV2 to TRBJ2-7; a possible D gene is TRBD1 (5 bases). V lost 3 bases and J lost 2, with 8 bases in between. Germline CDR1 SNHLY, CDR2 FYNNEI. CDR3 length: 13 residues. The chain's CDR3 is CASSEVGAYEQYF. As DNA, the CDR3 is TGTGCCAGCAGTGAGGTAGGGGCCTACGAGCAGTACTTC.

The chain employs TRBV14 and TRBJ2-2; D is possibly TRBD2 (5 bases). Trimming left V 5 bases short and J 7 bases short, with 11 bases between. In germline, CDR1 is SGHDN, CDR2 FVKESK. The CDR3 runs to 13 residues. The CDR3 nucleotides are TGTGCCAGCAGCGTGCCAGAGGGCGGGGAGCTGTTTTTT. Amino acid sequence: CASSVPEGGELFF.

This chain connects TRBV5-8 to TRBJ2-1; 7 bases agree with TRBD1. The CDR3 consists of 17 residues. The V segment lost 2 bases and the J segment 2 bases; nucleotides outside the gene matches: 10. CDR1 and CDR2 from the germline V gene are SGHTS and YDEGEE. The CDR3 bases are TGTGCCAGCAGCTTTGAACCACAGGGGTTCACCTACAATGAGCAGTTCTTC. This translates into CASSFEPQGFTYNEQFF.

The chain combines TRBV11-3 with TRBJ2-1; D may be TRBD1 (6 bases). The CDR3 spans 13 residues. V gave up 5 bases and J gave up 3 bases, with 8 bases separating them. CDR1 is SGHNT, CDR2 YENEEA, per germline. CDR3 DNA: TGTGCCAGCAGCGAAGGGGGCTACAATGAGCAGTTCTTC. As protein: CASSEGGYNEQFF.

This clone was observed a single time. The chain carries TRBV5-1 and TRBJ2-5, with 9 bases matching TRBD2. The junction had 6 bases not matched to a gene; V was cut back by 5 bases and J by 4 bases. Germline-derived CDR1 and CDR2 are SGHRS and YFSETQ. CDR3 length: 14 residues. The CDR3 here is CASRSASGVETQYF. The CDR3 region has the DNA TGCGCCAGCAGGTCGGCTAGCGGGGTAGAGACCCAGTACTTC.

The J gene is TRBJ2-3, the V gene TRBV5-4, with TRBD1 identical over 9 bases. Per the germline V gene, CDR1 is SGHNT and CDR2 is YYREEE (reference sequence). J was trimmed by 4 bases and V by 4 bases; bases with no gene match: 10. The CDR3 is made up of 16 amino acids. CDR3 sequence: CASSPSGDRVSDTQYF. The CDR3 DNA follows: TGTGCCAGCAGCCCGTCGGGGGACAGGGTGTCAGATACGCAGTATTTT.

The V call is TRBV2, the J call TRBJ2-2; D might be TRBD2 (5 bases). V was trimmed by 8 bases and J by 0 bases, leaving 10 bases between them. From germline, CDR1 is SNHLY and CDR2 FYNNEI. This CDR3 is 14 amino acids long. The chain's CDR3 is CASRPTTNTGELFF. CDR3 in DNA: TGTGCCAGCCGGCCGACTACGAACACCGGGGAGCTGTTTTTT.

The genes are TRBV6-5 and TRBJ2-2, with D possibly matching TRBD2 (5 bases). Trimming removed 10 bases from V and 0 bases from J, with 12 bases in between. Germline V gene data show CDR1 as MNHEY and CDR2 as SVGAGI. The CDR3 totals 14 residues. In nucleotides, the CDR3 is TGTGCCACGGGGAAAGGGCCGAACACCGGGGAGCTGTTTTTT. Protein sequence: CATGKGPNTGELFF.